This passage covers 5 T cell receptor beta chains from one sample sequenced in a study of T cell repertoires in ileal Crohn's disease. The assay was immunoSEQ multiplex PCR, and TCRdb's table has in-frame clones only and misses some. The sample lists over 10,000 clones, around two thirds occurring once. Specified time point: neoterminal ileum biopsy at postoperative endoscopy, about 6 months after surgery. Sequences were obtained from ileal tissue. The receptors originated from an adult with Crohn's disease.

V is TRBV4-1 and J is TRBJ2-3; D unresolved. Germline assignment: CDR1 MGHRA and CDR2 YSYEKL. This CDR3 is 14 amino acids long. The V gene lost 4 bases and the J gene lost 5 bases, with 13 bases spanning the gap. CDR3 nucleotide sequence: TGCGCCAGCAGCCCCCAGGAGTTCGGAGATACGCAGTATTTT. Its protein product is CASSPQEFGDTQYF.

By frequency in the sample, this clone is medium-sized. The chain is built from TRBV5-4 and TRBJ1-1; no definite D call. Deletions cut 2 bases from V and 3 bases from J, with 11 bases between. The CDR3 extends over 14 amino acids. Germline assignment: CDR1 SGHNT and CDR2 YYREEE (reference sequence). The CDR3, as DNA: TGTGCCAGCAGCTTTTCCGGGGAGGACACTGAAGCTTTCTTT. Protein product: CASSFSGEDTEAFF.

This chain links TRBV5-4 with TRBJ2-7; D may be TRBD2 (6 bases). CDR3 length: 16 amino acids. The germline V gene encodes CDR1 SGHNT and CDR2 YYREEE (reference sequence). With 4 bases removed from V and 5 bases from J, the gap between germline ends came to 22 bases. The CDR3 DNA is TGTGCCAGCAGCCCACGGGGGAGCGGCCGACCCAACGAGCAGTACTTC. Its translation: CASSPRGSGRPNEQYF.

The V gene is TRBV10-3, the J gene TRBJ1-2; maybe TRBD1 (5 bases). The germline V gene has CDR1 ENHRY and CDR2 SYGVKD. With 5 bases removed from V and 6 bases from J, the gap between germline ends came to 28 bases. The CDR3 is 18 amino acids. CDR3 in DNA: TGTGCCATCAGTCCCTCCAAAGGGGCCCCAGGGACTTTGGATGGCTACACCTTC. This translates into CAISPSKGAPGTLDGYTF.

V is TRBV7-3 and J is TRBJ2-2, with a tentative D call TRBD1 (5 bases). CDR1 and CDR2 (germline): SGHTA, FQGTGA. V was clipped by 5 bases and J by 5 bases, with 9 bases between them. This CDR3 has 13 residues. The chain's CDR3 is CASSPRQTGELFF. The CDR3 DNA reads TGTGCCAGCAGCCCACGACAGACCGGGGAGCTGTTTTTT.